These 16 T cell receptor beta chains were sequenced from one sample in a study of T-cell reconstitution after alpha-beta-depleted transplantation in children. Construction of the TCRbeta library involved unique molecular identifiers. TCRdb independently ran MiXCR on the PCR reads; one entry per CDR3 protein. The table lists a few hundred thousand distinct CDR3 sequences, 9% to 12% of them singletons. The input for sequencing was PBMCs from the stem cell graft donor, taken from the stem cell graft. These TCRs come from a human donor who donated a stem cell graft to a child with acute lymphoblastic leukemia.

This clonotype occurred a few times. The chain recombines TRBV4-1 with TRBJ2-1; D not certain. CDR1 is MGHRA and CDR2 is YSYEKL in the germline V gene. The CDR3 has 16 residues. The germline V and J ends were trimmed by 0 bases and 0 bases, with 9 bases remaining between them. The CDR3 reads CASSQDFPISYNEQFF. The DNA of the CDR3 is TGCGCCAGCAGCCAAGACTTCCCTATCTCCTACAATGAGCAGTTCTTC.

This rearrangement joins TRBV7-3 to TRBJ2-1; D is possibly TRBD1 (8 bases). This CDR3 region has 15 residues. Per germline, CDR1 SGHTA and CDR2 FQGTGA. Trimming shortened V by 5 bases and J by 6 bases, and 17 bases separated the two germline ends. CDR3 DNA sequence: TGTGCCAGCAGCCAGGGGGGGGACAGGCTCAATGAGCAGTTCTTC. Residues: CASSQGGDRLNEQFF.

This clonotype was seen repeatedly, ten times or more. The rearrangement joins TRBV4-3 to TRBJ1-5; D not certain. Germline CDR1 reads LGHNA; CDR2 reads YSLEER. The CDR3 sequence is 13 residues long. Deletions cut 3 bases from V and 7 bases from J, with 10 bases between. In nucleotides, the CDR3 is TGCGCCAGCAGCCACGCTGGGGAACAGCCCCAGCATTTT. Encoded protein: CASSHAGEQPQHF.

A word on this clonotype: A much more abundant neighbour one base away suggests this may be a read error. CDR3 residues: CSAPDRDKKFTDEQYF. CDR3 coding DNA: TGCAGTGCGCCGGACAGGGACAAAAAGTTTACCGACGAGCAGTACTTC. The chain recombines TRBV20-1 with TRBJ2-7; 8 nucleotides agree with TRBD1. CDR1 DFQATT and CDR2 SNEGSKA come from the germline V gene (reference sequence). The CDR3 extends over 16 amino acids. The V gene end was trimmed by 6 bases and the J gene end by 5 bases; junction bases not matched to a gene: 18.

This clonotype has only a few counts. This chain joins TRBV5-6 and TRBJ1-2; no clear D gene. There are 13 residues in the CDR3. The germline CDR1 and CDR2 sequences are SGHDT and YYEEEE. The germline V and J ends were trimmed by 0 bases and 7 bases, with 10 bases remaining between them. The CDR3 is CASSLATWGGYTF. The CDR3 nucleotides are TGTGCCAGCAGCTTGGCGACCTGGGGTGGCTACACCTTC.

The sample holds a few counts of this clonotype. The CDR3 here is CASSLPSQSQYF. The CDR3 coding sequence is TGCGCCAGCAGCTTGCCGTCGCAGTCCCAGTACTTC. The chain has TRBV5-1 and TRBJ2-5; no clear D. V was cut by 1 base and J by 9 bases, with 10 bases left in between. The CDR3 length is 12 residues. Germline CDR1 and CDR2: SGHRS and YFSETQ. Full variable domain (outside the CDR3, taken from reference TRBV5-1 and TRBJ2-5): KAGVTQTPRYLIKTRGQQVTLSCSPISGHRSVSWYQQTPGQGLQFLFEYFSETQRNKGNFPGRFSGRQFSNSRSEMNVSTLELGDSALYLCASSLPSQSQYFGPGTRLLVL.

This clonotype has a handful of counts. The chain is built from TRBV20-1 and TRBJ2-7; a possible D gene is TRBD1 (5 bases). The germline CDR1 and CDR2 sequences are DFQATT and SNEGSKA (reference sequence). The CDR3 length is 11 residues. V was trimmed by 6 bases and J by 3 bases, leaving 9 bases between them. CDR3 DNA sequence: TGCAGTGCCTTACAGGTCTACGAGCAGTACTTC. It encodes CSALQVYEQYF.

This chain links TRBV12-3 or TRBV12-4 with TRBJ2-2, with a possible D match to TRBD2 (5 bases). This CDR3 is built from 16 residues. V lost 3 bases to trimming and J lost 6 bases, with 17 bases between them. CDR3 amino acids: CASSLVSVRLPGELFF. For the CDR3, the DNA is TGTGCCAGCAGTTTGGTCTCGGTCCGACTACCCGGGGAGCTGTTTTTT.

The chain joins TRBV7-8 to TRBJ1-5; D gene unclear. V lost 7 bases and J lost 2, with 9 bases in between. The CDR3 covers 13 residues. From germline, CDR1 is SGHVS and CDR2 FQNEAQ. CDR3 sequence (DNA): TGTGCCAGCAATCAGGCGGGCAATCAGCCCCAGCATTTT. Translating it yields CASNQAGNQPQHF.

This clonotype was picked up a small number of times. V is TRBV5-1 and J is TRBJ2-7; weak D call: TRBD1 (6 bases). The CDR3 has 14 residues. The V gene lost 1 base and the J gene lost 3 bases, with 11 bases spanning the gap. From germline, CDR1 is SGHRS and CDR2 YFSETQ. CDR3 in DNA: TGCGCCAGCAGCTTGACCCTACAGGGCTACGAGCAGTACTTC. This sequence encodes CASSLTLQGYEQYF.

In this sample, this clonotype turned up many times. This chain links TRBV5-1 with TRBJ1-1, with 7 bases matching TRBD1. The J segment lost 2 bases and the V segment lost 8 bases, leaving 6 bases of the junction unmatched. Per the germline V gene, CDR1 is SGHRS and CDR2 is YFSETQ. CDR3 length equals 13 residues. CDR3 sequence (DNA): TGCGCCAGTAACCGGGACAGAAACACTGAAGCTTTCTTT. Its translation: CASNRDRNTEAFF.

DNA for the CDR3: TGCGCCAGCAGCCAAGATCAGTTGGGGGTTAATTCACCCCTCCACTTT. Protein: CASSQDQLGVNSPLHF. The J gene is TRBJ1-6, the V gene TRBV4-3; D may be TRBD1 (5 bases). CDR1 and CDR2 from the germline V gene are LGHNA and YSLEER. CDR3 size: 16 residues. V shed 0 bases and J shed 6 bases, with 12 bases lying between them.

This clonotype was observed at least ten times. The rearrangement links TRBV28 to TRBJ1-5; 7 bases align to TRBD1. CDR3 length equals 16 residues. CDR1 MDHEN and CDR2 SYDVKM come from the germline V gene. V dropped 6 bases and J dropped 3; count of bases not matched to a gene: 11. The CDR3 here is CASSTSRGGFNQPQHF. DNA for the CDR3: TGTGCCAGCAGCACCTCCAGAGGGGGCTTCAATCAGCCCCAGCATTTT.

This clonotype showed up just a few times. The V call is TRBV7-2, the J call TRBJ2-1; 12 bases line up with TRBD2. The length of the CDR3 is 17 residues. The ends lost 1 base at V and 7 bases at J; junction bases unmatched: 8. The germline CDR1 and CDR2 sequences are SGHTA and FQGNSA. The CDR3 protein is CASSLGLAGAPGNEQFF. The CDR3, as DNA: TGTGCCAGCAGCTTAGGACTAGCGGGAGCCCCCGGGAATGAGCAGTTCTTC.

The rearrangement links TRBV12-3 or TRBV12-4 to TRBJ1-5, with D tentatively TRBD1 (5 bases). The CDR3 sequence is 12 residues long. Trimming cost V 3 bases and J 6 bases, with 6 bases left between them. CDR3 coding DNA: TGTGCCAGCAGTTTCGGGGGTCAGCCCCAGCATTTT. Translation: CASSFGGQPQHF.

This chain links TRBV28 with TRBJ2-1, with D possibly being TRBD1 (7 bases). Trimming shortened V by 1 base and J by 9 bases, and 13 bases separated the two germline ends. The CDR3 contains 14 residues. CDR1 and CDR2 (germline): MDHEN, SYDVKM. CDR3 in DNA: TGTGCCAGCAGTTTATTGGCAGGGGGGCTTGAGCAGTTCTTC. It translates to CASSLLAGGLEQFF.